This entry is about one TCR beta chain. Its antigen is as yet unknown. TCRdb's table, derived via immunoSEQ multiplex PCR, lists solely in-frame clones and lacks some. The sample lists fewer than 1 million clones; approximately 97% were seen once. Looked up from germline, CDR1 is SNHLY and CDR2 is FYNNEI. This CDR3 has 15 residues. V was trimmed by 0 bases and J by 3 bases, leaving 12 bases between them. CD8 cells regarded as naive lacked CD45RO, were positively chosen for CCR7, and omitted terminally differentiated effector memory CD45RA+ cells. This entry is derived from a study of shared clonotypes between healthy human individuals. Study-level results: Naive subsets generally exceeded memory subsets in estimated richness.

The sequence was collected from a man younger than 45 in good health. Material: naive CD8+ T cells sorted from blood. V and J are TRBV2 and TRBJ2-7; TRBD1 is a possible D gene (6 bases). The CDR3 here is CASSEAPGHYYEQYF. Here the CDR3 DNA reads TGTGCCAGCAGTGAAGCACCGGGACACTACTACGAGCAGTACTTC. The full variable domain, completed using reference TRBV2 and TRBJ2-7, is EPEVTQTPSHQVTQMGQEVILRCVPISNHLYFYWYRQILGQKVEFLVSFYNNEISEKSEIFDDQFSVERPDGSNFTLKIRSTKLEDSAMYFCASSEAPGHYYEQYFGPGTRLTVT.